This T cell receptor (beta chain) originates from a study of vaccination and CD4 T cells after COVID-19. An Oncomine TCR Beta short-read assay was used to sequence the DNA from cultured CD4+ T cells. Researchers extracted genomic DNA from CD4+ T cells that had been cultured. One entry per CDR3 protein, called by TCRdb with MiXCR from the PCR reads. The sample lists several thousand distinct CDR3 sequences, about 44% seen once, with 8% in the top ten. The CDR3 is made up of 15 amino acids. V gave up 4 bases and J gave up 2 bases, with 14 bases separating them. From germline, CDR1 is MRHNA and CDR2 SNTAGT. Regarding treatment: roughly 10-day PBMC culture with coronavirus spike peptide pools or control peptides (ViraFEST assay). General study results and limits: The authors studied relatively few convalescent patients and analyzed no early post-infection timepoints.

Notes on this clonotype: What it binds is not known.

The chain combines TRBV6-4 with TRBJ1-2; D may be TRBD1 (5 bases). Sequenced material: CD4+ T cells from blood, cultured in vitro. The TCR sequence derives from a human donor who had recovered from COVID-19. CDR3 amino acids: CASSVHHEGNYGYTF. The CDR3 nucleotides are TGTGCCAGCAGTGTCCATCATGAGGGGAACTATGGCTACACCTTC.